This T cell receptor beta chain derives from a study of blood T cell repertoires in COVID-19. The CDR3 totals 17 residues. Losses at the gene ends were 3 bases for V and 0 bases for J; bases not matched to a gene: 8. Per germline, CDR1 LNHDA and CDR2 SQIVND (reference sequence). Authors' methods: It was from reference gene primer amplification that nucleated cell counts were estimated. The repertoire was sequenced with immunoSEQ multiplex PCR; TCRdb's copy has only in-frame clones and lacks some. The D gene and trimming were derived from the DNA, and the V and J assignments and clone size from that table. The data contain approximately 270,000 clones, about 86% of them seen just once; the ten biggest clones take up around 16%.

The sequencing input was peripheral blood. This receptor was obtained from a person in their 70s with COVID-19, enrolled during active disease. The chain joins TRBV19 to TRBJ1-3; 7 bases are a match to TRBD1. DNA of the CDR3: TGTGCCAGTAGTATCATAAGGGACAGCCTCTCTGGAAACACCATATATTTT. This gives the protein CASSIIRDSLSGNTIYF.